Below, 3 T cell receptor beta chains from the same sample are listed, as sequenced in a study of T cell responses to AZD1222 COVID-19 vaccine. Assay: immunoSEQ multiplex PCR; the TCRdb copy retains only in-frame clones and omits some. The profile shows some 150,000 clones, approximately 90% of them singletons. The specimen was peripheral blood, collected 28 days after the second AZD1222 dose. The origin of the receptors is an adult who received the AZD1222 COVID-19 vaccine.

This clone has only a few counts. The V and J genes are TRBV19 and TRBJ1-1, with no clear D. Germline loops: CDR1 LNHDA, CDR2 SQIVND (reference sequence). V was clipped by 3 bases and J by 1 base, with 3 bases between them. This CDR3 has 12 residues. CDR3 nucleotides: TGTGCCAGTAGTATGGGGAACACTGAAGCTTTCTTT. This translates into CASSMGNTEAFF.

This chain joins TRBV6-1 and TRBJ2-4; 9 bases fit TRBD2. CDR1 MNHNS and CDR2 SASEGT come from the germline V gene. The CDR3 has 16 amino acids. Trimming took 2 bases from V and 5 from J; bases not matched to a gene: 7. Here the CDR3 DNA reads TGTGCCAGCAGTGAAAGGGCTCTAGCGGGACAAAACATTCAGTACTTC. It translates to CASSERALAGQNIQYF.

The J gene is TRBJ2-7, the V gene TRBV7-2, with 7 bases matching TRBD1. V lost 4 bases to trimming and J lost 3 bases; unmatched junction nucleotides: 6. The length of the CDR3 is 14 residues. Germline lookup yields CDR1 SGHTA and CDR2 FQGNSA. Written as DNA, the CDR3 is TGTGCCAGCAGCTCGTACAGGGGACGCTACGAGCAGTACTTC. It yields the protein CASSSYRGRYEQYF.